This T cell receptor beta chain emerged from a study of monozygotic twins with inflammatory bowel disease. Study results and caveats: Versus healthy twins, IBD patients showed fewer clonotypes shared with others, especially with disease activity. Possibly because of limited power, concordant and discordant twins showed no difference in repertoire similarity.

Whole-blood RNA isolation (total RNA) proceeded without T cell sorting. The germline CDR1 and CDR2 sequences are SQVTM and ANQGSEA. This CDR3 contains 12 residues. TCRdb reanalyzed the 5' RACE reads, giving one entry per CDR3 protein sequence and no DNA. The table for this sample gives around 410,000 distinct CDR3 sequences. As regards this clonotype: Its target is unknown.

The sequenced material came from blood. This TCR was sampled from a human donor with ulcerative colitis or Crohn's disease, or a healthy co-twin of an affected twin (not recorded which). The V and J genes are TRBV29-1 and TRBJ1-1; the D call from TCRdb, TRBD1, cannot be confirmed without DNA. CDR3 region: CSVKTANTEAFF.